The entry below describes one T cell receptor (beta chain). Its specificity is not known. Blood draws occurred at baseline, cycle 4 day 1, and cycle 7 day 1. These data come from a study of OX40 agonist ivuxolimab in advanced cancers. As for the study in general: Past anti-PD-1, anti-PD-L1 or anti-CTLA-4 therapy was accepted, and around 40% had received some. Partial responses were recorded for three patients, including one with hepatocellular carcinoma and two with cutaneous melanoma. General observations from the study: Researchers report that CD8+ T cells had, on average, more expanded clones than CD4+.

Only in-frame clones appear in the TCRdb table, and some are missing; sequencing was by immunoSEQ multiplex PCR. The table has 30,000 or so clones, 82% seen once. Germline assignment: CDR1 SEHNR and CDR2 FQNEAQ (reference sequence). CDR3 length: 12 residues. Trimming pared 4 bases from V and 6 bases from J, leaving 10 bases between. This sequence joins TRBV7-9 and TRBJ2-7; D unclear. The TCR comes from an adult with an advanced solid tumor such as melanoma, head and neck, liver or kidney cancer. This sample comprised CD4+ or CD8+ T cells sorted from blood, obtained in a trial of the OX40 agonist ivuxolimab. CDR3 DNA: TGTGCCAGCAGCTCCGGGCCCGGCGAGCAGTACTTC. Translation gives CASSSGPGEQYF.